The 19 T cell receptor beta chains listed next were all sequenced from one sample in a study of T-cell memory formation after mild COVID-19. Using its own MiXCR run on the 5' RACE reads, TCRdb lists one record per CDR3 protein. The data show fewer than 250,000 distinct CDR3 sequences, 25% to 35% seen once. Material: PBMCs or a T cell subset sorted from them (not recorded which). Receptors were obtained from an adult woman who had mild COVID-19 (a few samples of this study predate the infection). Cell type and time point are not known.

This clonotype was counted between two and nine times. The chain carries TRBV7-2 and TRBJ2-5, with D possibly matching TRBD2 (6 bases). Trimming stripped 5 bases from V and 6 bases from J, with 13 bases between. The germline gives CDR1 SGHTA, CDR2 FQGNSA. CDR3 length equals 13 residues. CDR3 bases: TGTGCCAGCAGCCCGGGGGAGCGGCAGACCCAGTACTTC. Translating gives CASSPGERQTQYF.

The chain is built from TRBV9 and TRBJ2-1; D is ambiguous. V was cut by 4 bases and J by 1 base, with 9 bases left in between. The CDR3 has 14 residues. Germline V gene lookup returns CDR1 SGDLS and CDR2 YYNGEE. CDR3 sequence: CASSTTPSYNEQFF. In DNA form, the CDR3 reads TGTGCCAGCAGCACCACACCGTCCTACAATGAGCAGTTCTTC. Based on the CDR3 plus reference TRBV9 and TRBJ2-1, the full variable domain is DSGVTQTPKHLITATGQRVTLRCSPRSGDLSVYWYQQSLDQGLQFLIQYYNGEERAKGNILERFSAQQFPDLHSELNLSSLELGDSALYFCASSTTPSYNEQFFGPGTRLTVL.

The chain uses TRBV5-1 and TRBJ2-7; D gene uncertain. Germline loops: CDR1 SGHRS, CDR2 YFSETQ. The CDR3 length is 16 residues. Trimming pared 4 bases from V and 6 bases from J, leaving 23 bases between. The CDR3 DNA reads TGCGCCAGCAGCCCCCCGACCTCAGGAGACCGACGCGAGCAGTACTTC. Protein product: CASSPPTSGDRREQYF.

The V gene is TRBV9, the J gene TRBJ2-1, with D unresolved. The V gene's germline CDR1 is SGDLS and CDR2 YYNGEE. Trimming cost V 3 bases and J 3 bases, with 10 bases left between them. The CDR3 is made up of 14 amino acids. The CDR3 nucleotides read TGTGCCAGCAGCGCCCCTCCATACTACAATGAGCAGTTCTTC. Amino acid sequence: CASSAPPYYNEQFF.

The gene calls are TRBV7-9 and TRBJ2-2, with D perhaps being TRBD1 or TRBD2 (6 bases each). Germline-derived CDR1 and CDR2 are SEHNR and FQNEAQ (reference sequence). The CDR3 runs 14 residues. V was shortened by 5 bases and J by 6 bases, with 13 bases between the two germline ends. This chain's CDR3 is CASSPPGGPGELFF. The CDR3 DNA reads as TGTGCCAGCAGCCCACCCGGGGGCCCCGGGGAGCTGTTTTTT.

J is TRBJ2-5 and V is TRBV20-1; 10 positions match TRBD2. The CDR3 runs 13 residues. CDR1 and CDR2 from the germline V gene are DFQATT and SNEGSKA (reference sequence). The CDR3 DNA reads TGCAGGGGGAGCGGGGGGGCGTTAGAGACCCAGTACTTC. Translated, it gives CRGSGGALETQYF.

This clonotype was seen more than once but under ten times. The V call is TRBV6-1, the J call TRBJ2-5; 7 nucleotides match TRBD1. Germline V CDR1 and CDR2: MNHNS, SASEGT. This CDR3 comprises 14 residues. V shed 7 bases and J 0 bases; nucleotides not matched to a gene: 5. In DNA form, the CDR3 reads TGTGCCAGCAACCGGGACAGATACCAAGAGACCCAGTACTTC. This codes for CASNRDRYQETQYF.

The chain employs TRBV7-6 and TRBJ1-1; 11 positions match TRBD1. The CDR3 extends over 14 amino acids. In germline, CDR1 is SGHVS, CDR2 FNYEAQ. J was trimmed by 8 bases and V by 8 bases; bases with no gene match: 10. The CDR3 DNA is TGTGCCAGCCGCTCCTCGGACAGGGGGCAGGAAGCTTTCTTT. Its protein product is CASRSSDRGQEAFF.

The J gene is TRBJ2-3, the V gene TRBV29-1; perhaps TRBD2 as D (6 bases). V lost 3 bases and J 3 bases, leaving 19 bases between the germline ends. Per the germline V gene, CDR1 is SQVTM and CDR2 is ANQGSEA. The CDR3 has 16 residues. The CDR3 is CSVDAGRRGRTDTQYF. The CDR3 nucleotides are TGCAGCGTTGATGCGGGCCGGAGGGGAAGGACAGATACGCAGTATTTT.

This clonotype was seen a handful of times. V usage is TRBV10-3 and J usage is TRBJ2-7; no clear D gene. CDR3 size: 12 residues. V lost 8 bases to trimming and J lost 3 bases, with 11 bases between them. Looked up from germline, CDR1 is ENHRY and CDR2 is SYGVKD. The CDR3 nucleotides read TGTGCCATCCACGGGTCAGGCTACGAGCAGTACTTC. It specifies CAIHGSGYEQYF.

In the case of this clonotype: One junction end does not reproduce the germline sequence, and a read error may be involved. The chain links TRBV5-1 to TRBJ2-3, with 7 bases that match TRBD1. Germline V gene lookup returns CDR1 SGHRS and CDR2 YFSETQ. This CDR3 region has 16 residues. CDR3 loop: CASSLGSGTGTDTQYF. CDR3 DNA sequence: TGCGCCAGCAGTTTGGGCTCCGGGACAGGCACAGATACGCAGTATTTT. Filled out from reference TRBV5-1 and TRBJ2-3, the complete variable domain reads KAGVTQTPRYLIKTRGQQVTLSCSPISGHRSVSWYQQTPGQGLQFLFEYFSETQRNKGNFPGRFSGRQFSNSRSEMNVSTLELGDSALYLCASSLGSGTGTDTQYFGPGTRLTVL.

The rearrangement links TRBV7-2 to TRBJ2-1; possibly TRBD1 or TRBD2 for D (5 bases each). The ends were cut back, 3 bases at V and 3 bases at J, with 15 bases in the middle. CDR1 and CDR2 from the germline V gene are SGHTA and FQGNSA. The CDR3 sequence is 16 residues long. Written as DNA, the CDR3 is TGTGCCAGCAGCTTCCCAGGGCCGGGGAACTACAATGAGCAGTTCTTC. It translates to CASSFPGPGNYNEQFF. The whole variable domain, filled in from reference TRBV7-2 and TRBJ2-1, reads GAGVSQSPSNKVTEKGKDVELRCDPISGHTALYWYRQSLGQGLEFLIYFQGNSAPDKSGLPSDRFSAERTGGSVSTLTIQRTQQEDSAVYLCASSFPGPGNYNEQFFGPGTRLTVL.

The CDR3 region has the DNA TGTGCCAGCAGTTTTGACAGGACTAATCAGCCCCAGCATTTT. This gives the protein CASSFDRTNQPQHF. The rearrangement joins TRBV12-3 or TRBV12-4 to TRBJ1-5; the D gene is possibly TRBD1 (6 bases). The length of the CDR3 is 14 residues. V shed 3 bases and J shed 4 bases, with 10 bases lying between them.

This chain links TRBV19 with TRBJ1-1; 10 positions agree with TRBD1. The germline V gene has CDR1 LNHDA and CDR2 SQIVND (reference sequence). The CDR3 has 15 amino acids. Losses at the gene ends were 6 bases for V and 6 bases for J; bases not matched to a gene: 10. The CDR3: CASRSPGQGRSEAFF. Here the CDR3 DNA reads TGTGCCAGTAGATCGCCGGGACAGGGGCGATCTGAAGCTTTCTTT.

This clonotype was counted a few times. The J gene is TRBJ2-2, the V gene TRBV3-1; D unresolved. The germline V and J ends were trimmed by 4 bases and 6 bases, with 9 bases remaining between them. The germline CDR1 and CDR2 sequences are LGHDT and YNNKEL (reference sequence). The CDR3 runs to 13 residues. As DNA, the CDR3 is TGTGCCAGCAGCCCCCGTGGGTCCGGGGAGCTGTTTTTT. It yields the protein CASSPRGSGELFF.

This clonotype was recorded at least ten times. The rearrangement joins TRBV4-3 to TRBJ2-7, with 14 bases aligning to TRBD2. V shed 3 bases and J 6 bases; nucleotides not matched to a gene: 4. Germline V CDR1 and CDR2: LGHNA, YSLEER. The CDR3 loop spans 15 amino acids. CDR3 sequence: CASSHGLAGGSEQYF. The DNA of the CDR3 is TGCGCCAGCAGCCACGGACTAGCGGGAGGATCCGAGCAGTACTTC.

This clonotype was found once. The chain joins TRBV29-1 to TRBJ2-6, with D tentatively TRBD1 (6 bases). Germline CDR1 is SQVTM and CDR2 is ANQGSEA. CDR3 length equals 16 residues. The germline V and J ends were trimmed by 3 bases and 0 bases, with 12 bases remaining between them. In nucleotides, the CDR3 is TGCAGCGTTGAGACAGGCAAGACCTCTGGGGCCAACGTCCTGACTTTC. It specifies CSVETGKTSGANVLTF.

The chain recombines TRBV24-1 with TRBJ2-7; D is uncertain. The CDR3 totals 12 residues. Trimming cost V 4 bases and J 7 bases, with 10 bases left between them. Looked up from germline, CDR1 is KGHDR and CDR2 is SFDVKD. The CDR3 here is CATSDPLGEQYF. As DNA, the CDR3 is TGTGCCACCAGTGACCCTCTGGGGGAGCAGTACTTC.

This clonotype was counted only a few times. This chain connects TRBV7-9 to TRBJ2-7; D is uncertain. The CDR3 totals 14 residues. The V gene's germline CDR1 is SEHNR and CDR2 FQNEAQ (reference sequence). Trimming pared 5 bases from V and 0 bases from J, leaving 11 bases between. CDR3 protein: CASSPPISSYEQYF. CDR3 DNA sequence: TGTGCCAGCAGCCCCCCGATTAGCTCCTACGAGCAGTACTTC.